These T cell receptor beta chains were read from a single sample in a study of cytomegalovirus exposure and HLA in healthy donors. Measured with immunoSEQ multiplex PCR; TCRdb has only the in-frame clones, and not every one. The profile shows tens of thousands of clones, around 75% of them singletons. The source material was PBMCs. The source of these receptors is a man aged 60 to 75 in good health and CMV-seropositive. CDR3s include the opening cysteine and the closing phenylalanine or tryptophan. D genes are given only for firm matches. The size of a clone is reported for some rows only, either as once, few or many, or as a class for expanded clones.

j_call | d_call | v_call | clone_size | cdr3_aa | cdr3_nt
TRBJ2-7 | TRBD1 | TRBV4-1 | . | CASSQVKRGQDSYEQYF | TGCGCCAGCAGCCAAGTCAAAAGAGGACAGGACTCCTACGAGCAGTACTTC
TRBJ1-6 | TRBD1 | TRBV18 | . | CASSPGQGIGSPLHF | TGTGCCAGCTCTCCGGGACAGGGAATAGGGTCACCCCTCCACTTT
TRBJ2-7 | TRBD2 | TRBV5-4 | . | CASSPSGRVEYEQYF | TGTGCCAGCAGCCCGAGCGGGAGGGTCGAATACGAGCAGTACTTC
TRBJ1-2 | . | TRBV13 | . | CASSPILPGTIYGYTF | TGTGCCAGCAGCCCTATCCTCCCCGGGACTATCTATGGCTACACCTTC
TRBJ2-7 | . | TRBV11-3 | . | CASSDRFSYEQYF | TGTGCCAGCAGCGACAGGTTCTCCTACGAGCAGTACTTC
TRBJ2-7 | . | TRBV11-2 | . | CASSLFVGSSYEQYF | TGTGCCAGCAGCTTATTTGTTGGCAGCTCCTACGAGCAGTACTTC
TRBJ1-5 | . | TRBV2 | . | CASRQVSNQPQHF | TGTGCCAGCAGACAGGTTAGCAATCAGCCCCAGCATTTT
TRBJ2-1 | TRBD2 | TRBV11-3 | . | CASSSMGRAGEQFF | TGTGCCAGCAGCTCGATGGGGAGGGCGGGTGAGCAGTTCTTC
TRBJ1-1 | . | TRBV7-9 | few | CASSRLAGQRAFF | TGTGCCAGCAGCCGATTAGCTGGACAAAGAGCTTTCTTT
TRBJ1-1 | . | TRBV7-9 | . | CASSPGGRFEAFF | TGTGCCAGCAGCCCAGGAGGTCGATTTGAAGCTTTCTTT
TRBJ2-2 | TRBD2 | TRBV5-8 | . | CASSLHPVQAGGVELFF | TGTGCCAGCAGCTTGCACCCAGTGCAAGCGGGAGGAGTGGAGCTGTTTTTT
TRBJ1-1 | . | TRBV11-2 | . | CASSLGQKSDTEAFF | TGTGCCAGCAGCTTAGGACAGAAGAGTGACACTGAAGCTTTCTTT
TRBJ2-1 | TRBD1 | TRBV7-9 | . | CASSLVRGQLNEQFF | TGTGCCAGCAGCTTAGTAAGGGGGCAGCTCAATGAGCAGTTCTTC
TRBJ2-2 | . | TRBV13 | few | CASSPKRRQWGALGTGELFF | TGTGCCAGCAGCCCCAAAAGGAGACAGTGGGGCGCATTGGGAACCGGGGAGCTGTTTTTT
TRBJ2-2 | . | TRBV4-1 | once | CASSQGLNTGELFF | TGCGCCAGCAGCCAGGGACTGAACACCGGGGAGCTGTTTTTT
TRBJ2-5 | TRBD2 | TRBV5-4 | . | CASSRTSGAFQETQYF | TGTGCCAGCAGTCGGACTAGCGGGGCTTTTCAAGAGACCCAGTACTTC
TRBJ2-3 | . | TRBV27 | once | CASGNTGQSSTDTQYF | TGTGCCAGCGGTAATACAGGACAGTCAAGCACAGATACGCAGTATTTT
TRBJ2-7 | . | TRBV25-1 | . | CASRDSGYEQYF | TGTGCCAGCCGAGACTCGGGCTACGAGCAGTACTTC
TRBJ1-5 | TRBD1 | TRBV6-6 | . | CASNLGQAGGNQPQHF | TGTGCCAGCAACCTCGGACAGGCGGGCGGCAATCAGCCCCAGCATTTT
TRBJ2-3 | . | TRBV4-2 | . | CASSQYQSTDTQYF | TGTGCCAGCAGCCAGTACCAGAGCACAGATACGCAGTATTTT
TRBJ1-4 | . | TRBV5-6 | . | CASSLGLPGGEKLFF | TGTGCCAGCAGCTTGGGCCTCCCCGGCGGTGAAAAACTGTTTTTT
TRBJ1-5 | TRBD1 | TRBV5-5 | . | CASSPGQGKTWGQPQHF | TGTGCCAGCAGTCCCGGACAGGGGAAAACGTGGGGTCAGCCCCAGCATTTT
TRBJ1-4 | TRBD1 | TRBV27 | . | CASSLWGQAVTNEKLFF | TGTGCCAGCAGTTTATGGGGACAGGCTGTAACTAATGAAAAACTGTTTTTT
TRBJ1-1 | TRBD1 | TRBV5-1 | . | CASSPEGDRGGTEAFF | TGCGCCAGCAGCCCGGAGGGGGACAGGGGAGGCACTGAAGCTTTCTTT
TRBJ2-3 | TRBD2 | TRBV9 | . | CASSSQRASGKGGPADTQYF | TGTGCCAGCAGCTCACAGCGGGCTAGCGGGAAGGGGGGGCCGGCGGATACGCAGTATTTT
TRBJ2-1 | TRBD2 | TRBV27 | few | CASSSQRDYNEQFF | TGTGCCAGCAGTTCGCAGCGGGACTACAATGAGCAGTTCTTC
TRBJ2-5 | TRBD2 | TRBV11-2 | . | CASSLGAGGPVETQYF | TGTGCCAGCAGCTTAGGTGCGGGAGGGCCTGTAGAGACCCAGTACTTC
TRBJ1-6 | . | TRBV19 | . | CASSIQGRNSPLHF | TGTGCCAGTAGTATACAGGGCCGGAATTCACCCCTCCACTTT